Listed below are T cell receptor beta chains from one sample, sequenced in a study of cytomegalovirus exposure and HLA in healthy donors. Clones were read by immunoSEQ multiplex PCR, and TCRdb kept only the in-frame ones, dropping some. The data show around 140,000 clones, more than 75% seen once. Sequencing was performed on PBMCs. Receptors were obtained from a male donor in good health and CMV-seronegative. Each CDR3 is given with its conserved first and last residue. The order of the fields is J gene, V gene, D gene, CDR3 protein. The D gene is left open where the match is weak.

j_gene: TRBJ2-7; v_gene: TRBV7-9; d_gene: NA; CDR3aa: CASSLVRYEQYF
j_gene: TRBJ2-2; v_gene: TRBV7-3; d_gene: NA; CDR3aa: CASSKGRGTGELFF
j_gene: TRBJ1-2; v_gene: TRBV5-1; d_gene: NA; CDR3aa: CASSLDNGGYGYTF
j_gene: TRBJ2-3; v_gene: TRBV11-2; d_gene: TRBD2; CDR3aa: CASSLGGGGSTDTQYF
j_gene: TRBJ1-3; v_gene: TRBV9; d_gene: NA; CDR3aa: CASSVGFGDSGNTIYF
j_gene: TRBJ1-4; v_gene: TRBV18; d_gene: NA; CDR3aa: CASSHRQVLNEKLFF
j_gene: TRBJ2-1; v_gene: TRBV10-3; d_gene: TRBD1; CDR3aa: CAIRGRGTGDNEQFF
j_gene: TRBJ2-5; v_gene: TRBV7-9; d_gene: TRBD2; CDR3aa: CASSFPGTSGGASETQYF
j_gene: TRBJ1-3; v_gene: TRBV15; d_gene: NA; CDR3aa: CATSRRRQSSGNTIYF
j_gene: TRBJ1-4; v_gene: TRBV4-3; d_gene: NA; CDR3aa: CASSQDSGVANEKLFF
j_gene: TRBJ1-1; v_gene: TRBV7-2; d_gene: NA; CDR3aa: CASSTYNTEAFF
j_gene: TRBJ1-2; v_gene: TRBV19; d_gene: TRBD1; CDR3aa: CASSRRGQEEYGYTF
j_gene: TRBJ1-2; v_gene: TRBV15; d_gene: NA; CDR3aa: CATSREGGYGYTF
j_gene: TRBJ1-3; v_gene: TRBV5-4; d_gene: TRBD1; CDR3aa: CASSLDRGRDTIYF
j_gene: TRBJ2-5; v_gene: TRBV5-1; d_gene: TRBD2; CDR3aa: CASSLNRLAGDPETQYF
j_gene: TRBJ1-5; v_gene: TRBV7-9; d_gene: NA; CDR3aa: CASSLVSGGGWVDQPQHF
j_gene: TRBJ1-5; v_gene: TRBV4-3; d_gene: NA; CDR3aa: CASSQGVRGNQPQHF